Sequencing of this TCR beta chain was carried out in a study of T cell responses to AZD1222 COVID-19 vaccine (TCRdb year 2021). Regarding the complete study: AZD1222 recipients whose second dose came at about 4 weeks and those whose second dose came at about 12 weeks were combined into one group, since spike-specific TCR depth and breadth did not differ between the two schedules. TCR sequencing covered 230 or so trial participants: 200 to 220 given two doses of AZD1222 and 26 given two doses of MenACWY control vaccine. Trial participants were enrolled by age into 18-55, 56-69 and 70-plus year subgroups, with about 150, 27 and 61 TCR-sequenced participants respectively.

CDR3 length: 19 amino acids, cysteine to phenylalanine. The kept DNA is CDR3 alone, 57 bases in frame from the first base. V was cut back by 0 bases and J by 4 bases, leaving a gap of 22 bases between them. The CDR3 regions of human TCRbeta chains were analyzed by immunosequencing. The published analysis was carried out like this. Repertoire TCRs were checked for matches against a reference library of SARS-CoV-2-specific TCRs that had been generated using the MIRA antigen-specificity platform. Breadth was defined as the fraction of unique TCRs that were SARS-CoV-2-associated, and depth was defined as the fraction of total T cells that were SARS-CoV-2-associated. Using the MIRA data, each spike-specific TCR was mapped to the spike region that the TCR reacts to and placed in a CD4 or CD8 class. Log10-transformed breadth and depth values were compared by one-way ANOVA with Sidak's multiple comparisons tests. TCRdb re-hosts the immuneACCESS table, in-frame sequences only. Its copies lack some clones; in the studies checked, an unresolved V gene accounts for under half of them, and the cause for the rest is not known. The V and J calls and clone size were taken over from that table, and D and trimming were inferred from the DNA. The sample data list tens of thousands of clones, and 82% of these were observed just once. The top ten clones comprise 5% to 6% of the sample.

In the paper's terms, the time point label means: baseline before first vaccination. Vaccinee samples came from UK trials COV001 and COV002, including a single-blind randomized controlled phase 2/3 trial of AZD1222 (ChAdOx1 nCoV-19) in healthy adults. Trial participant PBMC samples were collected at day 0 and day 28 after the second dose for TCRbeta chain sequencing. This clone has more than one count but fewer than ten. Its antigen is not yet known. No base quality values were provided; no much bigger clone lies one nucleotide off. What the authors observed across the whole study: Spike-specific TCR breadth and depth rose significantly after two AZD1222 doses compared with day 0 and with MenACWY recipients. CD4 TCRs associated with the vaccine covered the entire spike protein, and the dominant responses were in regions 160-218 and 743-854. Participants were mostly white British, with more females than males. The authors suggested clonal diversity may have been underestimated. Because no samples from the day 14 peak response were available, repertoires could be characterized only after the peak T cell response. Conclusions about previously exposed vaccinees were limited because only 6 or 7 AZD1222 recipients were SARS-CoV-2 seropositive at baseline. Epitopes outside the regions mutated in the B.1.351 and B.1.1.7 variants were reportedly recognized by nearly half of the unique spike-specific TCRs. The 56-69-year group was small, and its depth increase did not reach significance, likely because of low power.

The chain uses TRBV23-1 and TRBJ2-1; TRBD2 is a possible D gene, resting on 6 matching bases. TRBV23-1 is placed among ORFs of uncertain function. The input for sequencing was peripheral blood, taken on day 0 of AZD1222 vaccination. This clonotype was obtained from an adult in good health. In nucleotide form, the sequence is TGCGCCAGCAGTCAATCGAGCGTCTCGATTGGAGGGGATTACAATGAGCAGTTCTTC. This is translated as CASSQSSVSIGGDYNEQFF.